This T cell receptor (beta chain) emerged from a study of shared clonotypes between healthy human individuals (TCRdb year 2020). Some background on the complete study: The cohort comprised two women and a few men aged 18 to 49 years. Libraries were prepared and TCR repertoires were sequenced by different laboratories using diverse techniques, in order to increase sequencing depth and limit assay-specific biases. Per donor, three plates each were used for CD4 naive and CD4 memory, two for CD8 naive, and one for CD8 memory. Blood TCR repertoires of about 5 healthy adults were deeply sequenced to estimate repertoire size and the extent of clonotype sharing between individuals. Each donor's leukapheresis produced roughly between roughly 0.85 and 10 billion PBMCs. The investigation overall reported the following: Higher generation probabilities were observed for clonotypes shared by all four sorted-subset donors than for non-shared clonotypes. Sharing across four donors was observed for about 5% of naive CD4, under 4% of naive CD8, about 2.3% of memory CD4, and roughly 0.43% of memory CD8 clonotypes. Based on pairwise subsampling, the degree of clonotype sharing among donors was expected to be affected by sequencing depth. Because the study included a small number of donors, the genetic and exposure-history diversity represented was limited. Only blood was sampled, and tissue TCR repertoires likely differ from those in blood. Incomplete sequencing was indicated by rarefaction of sorted-subset datasets, despite the large sequencing depth. Larger estimated clonotype richness was generally found for naive subsets than for memory subsets.

About this clone: What this receptor recognizes is not known. Base qualities are missing; no much larger clone stands one base away.

Using the deep immunoSEQ assay, multiplex PCR amplified TCR CDR3 regions from genomic DNA. Genomic DNA extracted from each cell subset was distributed evenly over all wells of several immunoSEQ 96-well plates, and each plate served as one replicate. For sorted subsets, each replicate PCR was loaded with around 220 ng genomic DNA, equivalent to some 27,000 T cell genomes. The purified libraries were quantified using a Qubit 3.0 fluorometer, sized with a Bioanalyzer 2100, and then quantified again using the KAPA Library Quantification kit. A separate single-read 150-cycle Illumina NextSeq 550 flow cell was used to sequence each immunoSEQ 96-well plate. As for the original processing: Because the immunoSEQ output held only junctional sequences and lacked quality scores, the filtering could not match the filtering applied to full-length reads. Sequences were annotated with PyIR, a Python wrapper for IgBLAST v1.9, and V/J genes and CDR3 were assigned using IMGT germline references. Reads were removed for weak V/J assignments (E-value above 1e-6), missing CDR3, stop codons, out-of-frame junctions, or ambiguous translated residues. V3J clonotypes were defined by identical inferred V gene, J gene, and CDR3 amino acid sequence. The percentage overlap between two repertoires was calculated by dividing the number of shared unique clonotypes by the size of the smaller repertoire. Repertoire richness was assessed with RTK rarefaction, the Chao1 estimator, and Recon v2.1 estimates of unobserved clonotypes. Generation probabilities for all TCRbeta clonotypes obtained by the gDNA method from four donors were computed using OLGA. TCRdb stores this immuneACCESS table with in-frame sequences only. Part of the clones is absent; in the studies checked, under half of the shortfall reflects unresolved V genes, and no reason is known for the rest. The V and J calls and clone size were taken over from that table, and D and trimming were inferred from the DNA. The sample table lists about 980,000 clones, approximately 80% of them with a count of one. Together, the top ten hold about 1.5% of the sample.

Donors were healthy HIV-negative adults with no recently reported acute infections or vaccinations. All donors were Caucasian adults living in Nashville, Tennessee, USA. CD4+ T cells were enriched by magnetic negative selection; naive cells were then positively selected on CD45RA, and the negative fraction formed the memory subset. Blood was obtained by leukapheresis, after which PBMCs were separated by Ficoll-Histopaque density gradient centrifugation and cryopreserved in liquid nitrogen vapor phase. Analytical flow cytometry was used to check the purity and quantity of each magnetically sorted T cell population. Genomic DNA was isolated from each sorted fraction and quantified by UV absorbance on a Nanodrop 2000c. Material for sequencing was memory CD4+ T cells sorted from blood. Read against the paper, the sample's cell subset or site label means: CD45RA-negative fraction. The receptor was isolated from a young man in good health.

The CDR3 sequence is CASSVGVGGFNEQFF. The sequenced DNA: TGTGCCAGCAGCGTAGGAGTAGGGGGCTTCAATGAGCAGTTCTTC. The receptor chain draws on TRBV9 and TRBJ2-1; TRBD1 agrees with 7 junctional bases. Clipping removes 0 bases from V and 6 bases from J, with 6 as the unmatched junction base count. The CDR3 measures 15 amino acids from cysteine to phenylalanine. Solely the CDR3 DNA is kept, with 45 bases framed from the first base. Looking up the germline V gene yields CDR1 SGDLS and CDR2 YYNGEE.